The 29 T cell receptor beta chains below were found in one sample sequenced in a study of blood T cell repertoires in COVID-19. The data were produced by immunoSEQ multiplex PCR, yet TCRdb's version contains in-frame clones alone and is incomplete. The sample consists of under 80,000 clones, about 82% of them appearing once. The sequenced material came from peripheral blood. These receptors all come from a man in his 70s with acute or convalescent COVID-19.

CDR3 bases: TGTGCCAGCAGCTTATCCCTACGGACTAGCGGGCCGCAGTTCTTC. It translates to CASSLSLRTSGPQFF. J is TRBJ2-1 and V is TRBV7-2; 11 bases fit TRBD2. This CDR3 is 15 amino acids long. Germline V CDR1 and CDR2: SGHTA, FQGNSA. V dropped 2 bases and J dropped 12; count of bases not matched to a gene: 9.

This clone was detected a few times. This chain connects TRBV27 to TRBJ1-2; possible D gene TRBD1, 5 bases. Per the germline V gene, CDR1 is MNHEY and CDR2 is SMNVEV (reference sequence). Deletions cut 1 base from V and 4 bases from J, with 13 bases between. CDR3 length: 15 residues. CDR3 amino acids: CASSLFPGNPYGYTF. The CDR3, as DNA: TGTGCCAGCAGTTTATTCCCAGGGAATCCCTATGGCTACACCTTC.

The chain recombines TRBV18 with TRBJ2-2, with D possibly TRBD1 on 6 matching bases. Germline CDR1 is KGHSH and CDR2 is LQKENI. Trimming took off 8 bases at V and 3 bases at J, with 10 bases between the two ends. The CDR3 covers 13 residues. CDR3 loop: CASTYRDTGELFF. Here the CDR3 DNA reads TGTGCCAGCACCTACAGGGACACCGGGGAGCTGTTTTTT.

The V and J genes are TRBV7-2 and TRBJ2-7, with D perhaps matching TRBD1 (5 bases). CDR3 length: 13 residues. Trimming cost V 3 bases and J 5 bases, with 11 bases left between them. Germline V gene sequence: CDR1 SGHTA, CDR2 FQGNSA. The CDR3 loop reads CASSFRVSDEQYF. For the CDR3, the DNA is TGTGCCAGCAGCTTCAGGGTAAGCGACGAGCAGTACTTC.

The chain links TRBV11-2 to TRBJ2-3; maybe TRBD1 (6 bases). Germline V gene data show CDR1 as SGHAT and CDR2 as FQNNGV. Trimming took off 1 base at V and 4 bases at J, with 18 bases between the two ends. The CDR3 has 17 residues. The CDR3 is CASSLGPGRGPADTQYF. CDR3 in DNA: TGTGCCAGCAGCTTAGGCCCTGGCAGGGGACCGGCAGATACGCAGTATTTT.

The chain joins TRBV3-1 (or the pseudogene TRBV3-2) to TRBJ2-1, with 11 bases matching TRBD2. The V gene end was trimmed by 4 bases and the J gene end by 5 bases; junction bases not matched to a gene: 7. The CDR3 has 16 amino acids. The germline V gene has CDR1 LGHDT and CDR2 YNNKEL (reference sequence). CDR3 sequence (DNA): TGTGCCAGCAGCCGAATAGCGGGGGGGCCACACAATGAGCAGTTCTTC. Its translation is CASSRIAGGPHNEQFF.

As regards this clone: The sample carries other DNA sequences with the same CDR3. The chain carries TRBV6-5 and TRBJ1-3; D gene unclear. Trimming removed 6 bases at V and 2 bases at J, with 11 bases between. CDR1 is MNHEY, CDR2 SVGAGI, per germline. This CDR3 is 14 amino acids long. Here the CDR3 DNA reads TGTGCCAGCAGCTTGAAACAGCCTGGAAACACCATATATTTT. Its translation: CASSLKQPGNTIYF.

This chain joins TRBV3-1 (or the pseudogene TRBV3-2) and TRBJ1-6; 8 bases are a match to TRBD1. Trimming removed 4 bases from V and 13 bases from J; junction bases left unmatched: 9. The CDR3 has 14 amino acids. CDR1 and CDR2 from the germline V gene are LGHDT and YNNKEL (reference sequence). The chain's CDR3 is CASSLGTGDLPLHF. As DNA, the CDR3 is TGTGCCAGCAGCCTCGGGACAGGCGACCTCCCCCTCCACTTT.

The V gene is TRBV3-1 (or the pseudogene TRBV3-2), the J gene TRBJ1-3; D is undetermined. V was shortened by 1 base and J by 4 bases, with 8 bases between the two germline ends. This CDR3 contains 14 residues. Germline V gene lookup returns CDR1 LGHDT and CDR2 YNNKEL (reference sequence). CDR3 nucleotide sequence: TGTGCCAGCAGCCAAGGAAGCAGGGGAAACACCATATATTTT. It translates to CASSQGSRGNTIYF.

The chain uses TRBV19 and TRBJ1-4, with TRBD1 matching 10 bases. V shed 6 bases, J shed 10 bases, and the junction held 5 bases outside the gene matches. The CDR3 loop spans 13 amino acids. CDR1 is LNHDA and CDR2 is SQIVND in the germline V gene (reference sequence). The CDR3 bases are TGTGCCAGTAGGGACAGGGGGGGCGGAAAACTGTTTTTT. Translated: CASRDRGGGKLFF.

This sequence joins TRBV7-8 and TRBJ2-3, with D perhaps TRBD1 (5 bases). Trimming cost V 4 bases and J 5 bases, with 13 bases left between them. There are 14 residues in the CDR3. CDR1 and CDR2 (germline): SGHVS, FQNEAQ. For the CDR3, the DNA is TGTGCCAGCAGCTGGGGCGTTATGGGAGATACGCAGTATTTT. Residues: CASSWGVMGDTQYF.

The genes are TRBV5-1 and TRBJ1-1, with 9 positions matching TRBD1. Per germline, CDR1 SGHRS and CDR2 YFSETQ. This CDR3 region has 15 residues. J lost 1 base, V lost 3 bases, and 4 bases had no gene match. DNA of the CDR3: TGCGCCAGCAGCTCTACAGGGGGCGGGAACACTGAAGCTTTCTTT. It codes for CASSSTGGGNTEAFF. Together with reference TRBV5-1 and TRBJ1-1, the CDR3 gives the full variable domain: KAGVTQTPRYLIKTRGQQVTLSCSPISGHRSVSWYQQTPGQGLQFLFEYFSETQRNKGNFPGRFSGRQFSNSRSEMNVSTLELGDSALYLCASSSTGGGNTEAFFGQGTRLTVV.

The chain joins TRBV2 to TRBJ2-5, with a weak D call TRBD1 (5 bases). V lost 6 bases and J 5 bases, leaving 19 bases between the germline ends. The V gene's germline CDR1 is SNHLY and CDR2 FYNNEI. This CDR3 region has 15 residues. CDR3 nucleotide sequence: TGTGCCAGCAGGGGTCAGGGTATTGACCGGGAGACCCAGTACTTC. Its protein is CASRGQGIDRETQYF.

V and J are TRBV2 and TRBJ1-5; D ambiguous. V dropped 7 bases and J dropped 7 bases, with 23 bases sitting between them. Germline assignment: CDR1 SNHLY and CDR2 FYNNEI. This CDR3 region has 16 residues. The CDR3 bases are TGTGCCAGCACGGCGTCGTTGATGGGCGCTTGGCAGCCCCAGCATTTT. This codes for CASTASLMGAWQPQHF.

The J gene is TRBJ2-5, the V gene TRBV6-2 or TRBV6-3; 8 bases fit TRBD2. This CDR3 region has 15 residues. CDR1 is MNHEY, CDR2 SVGEGT, per germline. V shed 6 bases and J 5 bases; nucleotides not matched to a gene: 11. CDR3 nucleotide sequence: TGTGCCAGCAGCCGCACCGGGACTAGGAGTGAGACCCAGTACTTC. Protein sequence: CASSRTGTRSETQYF.

The genes are TRBV24-1 and TRBJ2-3; 9 bases fit TRBD1. Looked up from germline, CDR1 is KGHDR and CDR2 is SFDVKD. This CDR3 comprises 15 residues. The trim removed 4 bases at V and 6 bases at J, leaving 7 bases unmatched. CDR3 loop: CATSDPGTGMDTQYF. DNA for the CDR3: TGTGCCACCAGTGACCCCGGGACAGGGATGGATACGCAGTATTTT.

CDR3: CASSLDSTGANVLTF. In nucleotides, the CDR3 is TGTGCCAGCAGCTTGGACAGCACGGGGGCCAACGTCCTGACTTTC. The rearrangement uses TRBV5-4 and TRBJ2-6; no clear D gene. Germline V CDR1 and CDR2: SGHNT, YYREEE (reference sequence). CDR3 length: 15 residues. Deletions cut 0 bases from V and 4 bases from J, with 8 bases between.

The chain joins TRBV3-1 (or the pseudogene TRBV3-2) to TRBJ2-3; 13 bases fit TRBD2. V was pared by 3 bases and J by 0 bases, with 0 bases of the junction left unmatched. Looked up from germline, CDR1 is LGHDT and CDR2 is YNNKEL (reference sequence). The CDR3 extends over 16 amino acids. The CDR3 nucleotides are TGTGCCAGCAGCCAGGGACTAGCGGGGAGCACAGATACGCAGTATTTT. This encodes CASSQGLAGSTDTQYF.

V and J are TRBV11-2 and TRBJ1-5; 11 bases line up with TRBD1. V dropped 0 bases and J dropped 8; count of bases not matched to a gene: 6. Germline assignment: CDR1 SGHAT and CDR2 FQNNGV. The CDR3 loop spans 16 amino acids. In DNA form, the CDR3 reads TGTGCCAGCAGCTTAGATCTGGGGACAGGGGGAGAGCCCCAGCATTTT. Translation: CASSLDLGTGGEPQHF.

The chain has TRBV2 and TRBJ1-1; D might be TRBD1 (6 bases). The germline CDR1 and CDR2 sequences are SNHLY and FYNNEI. This CDR3 spans 14 amino acids. V lost 6 bases and J lost 0, with 11 bases in between. DNA for the CDR3: TGTGCCAGCAGATTGGACAGACTGAACACTGAAGCTTTCTTT. Translating it yields CASRLDRLNTEAFF.

The rearrangement uses TRBV28 and TRBJ2-1; maybe TRBD1 (5 bases). Per germline, CDR1 MDHEN and CDR2 SYDVKM. Trimming removed 6 bases from V and 4 bases from J, with 13 bases in between. The CDR3 covers 14 residues. The CDR3 DNA reads as TGTGCCAGCAGACTGACAGCGATGTACAATGAGCAGTTCTTC. Its protein is CASRLTAMYNEQFF.

V usage is TRBV2 and J usage is TRBJ1-2; D gene ambiguous. This CDR3 contains 11 residues. V shed 5 bases and J shed 4 bases, with 5 bases lying between them. Germline V gene data show CDR1 as SNHLY and CDR2 as FYNNEI. This CDR3 reads CASSQIYGYTF. As DNA, the CDR3 is TGTGCCAGCAGTCAAATCTATGGCTACACCTTC.

The rearrangement joins TRBV3-1 (or the pseudogene TRBV3-2) to TRBJ2-5, with D possibly being TRBD1 (6 bases). Germline V CDR1 and CDR2: LGHDT, YNNKEL (reference sequence). Trimming pared 4 bases from V and 5 bases from J, leaving 17 bases between. The CDR3 loop spans 15 amino acids. The CDR3, as DNA: TGTGCCAGCAGCCCAGGGGTAGGGTCCGGGGAGACCCAGTACTTC. It translates to CASSPGVGSGETQYF.

The V call is TRBV7-6, the J call TRBJ2-7, with 7 bases that match TRBD1. The CDR3 covers 11 residues. CDR1 and CDR2 (germline): SGHVS, FNYEAQ. Here the CDR3 reads CVYRGVGEQYF. CDR3 DNA: TGTGTCTACAGGGGAGTAGGCGAGCAGTACTTC.

This chain's CDR3 is CASSLAYSRGTGVQYF. The CDR3, as DNA: TGTGCCAGCAGCTTAGCCTACTCCCGGGGGACAGGGGTGCAGTACTTC. V and J are TRBV7-6 and TRBJ2-7, with 10 bases that match TRBD1. This CDR3 contains 16 residues. With V trimmed by 0 bases and J by 9 bases, 11 bases remained unmatched. Germline CDR1 is SGHVS and CDR2 is FNYEAQ. The full variable domain, its missing parts supplied by reference TRBV7-6 and TRBJ2-7, is GAGVSQSPRYKVTKRGQDVALRCDPISGHVSLYWYRQALGQGPEFLTYFNYEAQQDKSGLPNDRFSAERPEGSISTLTIQRTEQRDSAMYRCASSLAYSRGTGVQYFGPGTRLTVT.

This chain links TRBV9 with TRBJ1-1, with TRBD1 as a possible D gene (6 bases). Trimming pared 4 bases from V and 6 bases from J, leaving 19 bases between. This CDR3 is built from 15 residues. Germline V gene data show CDR1 as SGDLS and CDR2 as YYNGEE. The CDR3 coding sequence is TGTGCCAGCAGCCTCGAGGGCAGGGGTAACTCTGAAGCTTTCTTT. It specifies CASSLEGRGNSEAFF.

This clone has just a few counts. The V gene is TRBV9, the J gene TRBJ2-2; tentatively, D is TRBD1 (6 bases). Trimming took 7 bases from V and 0 from J, leaving 13 bases between them. This CDR3 has 15 amino acids. Germline lookup yields CDR1 SGDLS and CDR2 YYNGEE. CDR3 residues: CASAPGHTNTGELFF. CDR3 sequence (DNA): TGTGCCAGCGCACCGGGACACACGAACACCGGGGAGCTGTTTTTT.

The rearrangement links TRBV7-9 to TRBJ2-1; 8 bases map to TRBD2. Per the germline V gene, CDR1 is SEHNR and CDR2 is FQNEAQ (reference sequence). After removal of 5 bases from V and 4 bases from J, the junction contained 13 bases not matched to a gene. This CDR3 has 17 residues. The chain's CDR3 is CASSPRPGLGDYNEQFF. CDR3 DNA sequence: TGTGCCAGCAGCCCTCGTCCGGGACTAGGGGATTACAATGAGCAGTTCTTC. The full variable domain, its missing parts supplied by reference TRBV7-9 and TRBJ2-1, is DTGVSQNPRHKITKRGQNVTFRCDPISEHNRLYWYRQTLGQGPEFLTYFQNEAQLEKSRLLSDRFSAERPKGSFSTLEIQRTEQGDSAMYLCASSPRPGLGDYNEQFFGPGTRLTVL.

The chain links TRBV5-5 to TRBJ1-5, with D tentatively TRBD1 (6 bases). Germline CDR1 and CDR2: SGHKS and YYEKEE (reference sequence). Trimming removed 4 bases from V and 1 base from J, with 9 bases in between. The CDR3 runs to 14 residues. The chain's CDR3 is CASSAGTSNQPQHF. The CDR3 DNA sequence: TGTGCCAGCAGCGCCGGGACAAGCAATCAGCCCCAGCATTTT.